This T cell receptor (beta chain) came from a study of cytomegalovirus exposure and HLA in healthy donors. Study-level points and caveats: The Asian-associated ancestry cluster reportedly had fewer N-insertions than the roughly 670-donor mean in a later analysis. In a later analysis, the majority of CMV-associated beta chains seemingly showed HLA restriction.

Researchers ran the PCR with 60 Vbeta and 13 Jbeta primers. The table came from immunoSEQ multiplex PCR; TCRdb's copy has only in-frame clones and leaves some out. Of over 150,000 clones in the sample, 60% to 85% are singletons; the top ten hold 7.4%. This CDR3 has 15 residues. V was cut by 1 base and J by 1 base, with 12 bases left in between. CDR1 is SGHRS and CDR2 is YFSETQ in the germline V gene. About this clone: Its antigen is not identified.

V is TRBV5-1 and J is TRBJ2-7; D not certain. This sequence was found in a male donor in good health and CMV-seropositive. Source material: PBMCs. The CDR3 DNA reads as TGCGCCAGCAGCTTGTCCGTTTCCCCTTCCTACGAGCAGTACTTC. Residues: CASSLSVSPSYEQYF.